This record covers a single T cell receptor (beta chain). Its specificity is not known. Per germline, CDR1 LNHDA and CDR2 SQIVND (reference sequence). The CDR3 covers 18 residues. V was pared by 6 bases and J by 7 bases, with 20 bases of the junction left unmatched. The data were obtained in a study of B cell selection in AIRE deficiency. Whole-study findings and limits: Patient Tconv cells held about 31% of Treg sequences shared by healthy donors. Of some 3,700 shared Treg TCRbeta sequences, around 30% were healthy-donor-only and over 8% patient-only. CDR3s were shorter in shared Treg sequences, reflecting few non-templated nucleotide insertions. Only TCRbeta was sequenced; about 35% of shared healthy Treg sequences appeared in Tconv.

Sequencing was performed with immunoSEQ multiplex PCR; in TCRdb, only in-frame clones are kept and a portion is missing. Of about 25,000 clones listed, roughly 96% are singletons. The sorted conventional CD4 T cells were gated as CD4+CD127+. Sequenced material: conventional CD4+ T cells sorted from PBMCs. This sequence joins TRBV19 and TRBJ2-1; 8 bases fit TRBD2. The TCR comes from a human donor with AIRE deficiency. As DNA, the CDR3 is TGTGCCAGTAGCAAATCCGCGGGAGGAGGAAGGGCTAAGAATGAGCAGTTCTTC. Translating it yields CASSKSAGGGRAKNEQFF.